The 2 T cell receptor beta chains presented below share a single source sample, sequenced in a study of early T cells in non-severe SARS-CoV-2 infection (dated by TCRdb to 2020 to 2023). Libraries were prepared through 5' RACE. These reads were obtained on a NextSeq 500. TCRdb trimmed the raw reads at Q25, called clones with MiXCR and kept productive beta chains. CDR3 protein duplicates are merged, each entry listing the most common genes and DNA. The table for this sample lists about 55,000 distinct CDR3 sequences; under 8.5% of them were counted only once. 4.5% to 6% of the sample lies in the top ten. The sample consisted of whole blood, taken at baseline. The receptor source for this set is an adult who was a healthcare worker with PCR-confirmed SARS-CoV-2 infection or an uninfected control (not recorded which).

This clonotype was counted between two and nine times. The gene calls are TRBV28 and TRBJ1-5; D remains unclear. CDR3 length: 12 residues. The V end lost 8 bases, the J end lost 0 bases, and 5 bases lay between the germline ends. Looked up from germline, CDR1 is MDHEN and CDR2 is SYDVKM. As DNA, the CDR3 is TGTGCCAGCCCCGTTAGCAATCAGCCCCAGCATTTT. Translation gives CASPVSNQPQHF.

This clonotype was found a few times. CDR3 DNA sequence: TGTGCCAGCGGGCAGGAGAGGGATACGCAGTATTTT. Protein sequence: CASGQERDTQYF. The rearrangement uses TRBV2 and TRBJ2-3; no definite D call. This CDR3 spans 12 amino acids. The germline V gene has CDR1 SNHLY and CDR2 FYNNEI. Trimming took off 8 bases at V and 6 bases at J, with 12 bases between the two ends.